This is a list of T cell receptor beta chains from one sample in a study of beta chain features in type 1 diabetes. TCRdb's copy holds only in-frame clones and misses some; the assay was immunoSEQ multiplex PCR. Among about 300,000 clones listed, approximately 15% were seen once. The sample taken for sequencing was naive CD4+ T cells from blood. The receptors were sampled from a woman aged 18 to 35 with type 1 diabetes. CDR3s include the opening cysteine and the closing phenylalanine or tryptophan. The order of the fields is CDR3 protein, CDR3 DNA, clone size, D gene, J gene, V gene, CDR3 length. D genes are given only for firm matches. A row's size may be missing; if present it is once, few, many or a size class.

CDR3aa: CASSSRTGSYEQYF
CDR3nt: TGTGCCAGCAGCTCGAGGACAGGCTCCTACGAGCAGTACTTC
abundance: few
d_gene: TRBD1
j_gene: TRBJ2-7
v_gene: TRBV7-2
len: 14

CDR3aa: CASSTGLKNIQYF
CDR3nt: TGTGCCAGCAGTACAGGGCTCAAAAACATTCAGTACTTC
abundance: few
d_gene: -
j_gene: TRBJ2-4
v_gene: TRBV6-5
len: 13

CDR3aa: CASIVEIEAFF
CDR3nt: TGTGCCAGCATCGTAGAAATTGAAGCTTTCTTT
abundance: few
d_gene: -
j_gene: TRBJ1-1
v_gene: TRBV2
len: 11

CDR3aa: CASSSTGEGDTQYF
CDR3nt: TGTGCCAGCAGCTCTACAGGGGAAGGAGATACGCAGTATTTT
abundance: few
d_gene: TRBD1
j_gene: TRBJ2-3
v_gene: TRBV5-6
len: 14

CDR3aa: CASSPGLNNEQFF
CDR3nt: TGTGCCAGCTCCCCCGGACTAAACAATGAGCAGTTCTTC
abundance: few
d_gene: -
j_gene: TRBJ2-1
v_gene: TRBV18
len: 13

CDR3aa: CASSIVGGNQPQHF
CDR3nt: TGTGCCAGTAGTATAGTGGGGGGAAATCAGCCCCAGCATTTT
abundance: -
d_gene: -
j_gene: TRBJ1-5
v_gene: TRBV19
len: 14

CDR3aa: CASSPGTDTQYF
CDR3nt: TGTGCCAGCAGCCCCGGCACAGATACGCAGTATTTT
abundance: -
d_gene: -
j_gene: TRBJ2-3
v_gene: TRBV11-2
len: 12

CDR3aa: CASSSTGTSKETQYF
CDR3nt: TGCGCCAGCAGCTCCACCGGGACTAGTAAGGAGACCCAGTACTTC
abundance: -
d_gene: TRBD2
j_gene: TRBJ2-5
v_gene: TRBV5-1
len: 15

CDR3aa: CASTFSGTYEQYF
CDR3nt: TGTGCCAGCACTTTCTCAGGCACCTACGAGCAGTACTTC
abundance: few
d_gene: -
j_gene: TRBJ2-7
v_gene: TRBV28
len: 13

CDR3aa: CASTRQGVRNEQFF
CDR3nt: TGTGCCAGCACTCGACAGGGGGTTAGGAATGAGCAGTTCTTC
abundance: few
d_gene: TRBD1
j_gene: TRBJ2-1
v_gene: TRBV28
len: 14

CDR3aa: CASSLRQIGALNTEAFF
CDR3nt: TGTGCCAGCAGTTTACGACAGATAGGGGCTTTGAACACTGAAGCTTTCTTT
abundance: -
d_gene: -
j_gene: TRBJ1-1
v_gene: TRBV28
len: 17

CDR3aa: CAWRAGANTEAFF
CDR3nt: TGTGCCTGGAGGGCAGGGGCGAACACTGAAGCTTTCTTT
abundance: -
d_gene: -
j_gene: TRBJ1-1
v_gene: TRBV30
len: 13

CDR3aa: CASSLTISGRHNTGELFF
CDR3nt: TGTGCCAGCAGCTTAACGATCAGCGGGAGACATAACACCGGGGAGCTGTTTTTT
abundance: -
d_gene: TRBD2
j_gene: TRBJ2-2
v_gene: TRBV5-4
len: 18

CDR3aa: CASSLGTSTDTQYF
CDR3nt: TGTGCCAGCAGCTTGGGGACTAGCACAGATACGCAGTATTTT
abundance: -
d_gene: -
j_gene: TRBJ2-3
v_gene: TRBV7-6
len: 14

CDR3aa: CASSQERSGRSGEQYF
CDR3nt: TGCGCCAGCAGCCAAGAAAGGAGCGGGAGGTCAGGCGAGCAGTACTTC
abundance: -
d_gene: TRBD2
j_gene: TRBJ2-7
v_gene: TRBV4-1
len: 16

CDR3aa: CASRLPGGRDTEAFF
CDR3nt: TGTGCCAGCAGACTCCCGGGGGGGCGGGACACTGAAGCTTTCTTT
abundance: few
d_gene: -
j_gene: TRBJ1-1
v_gene: TRBV27
len: 15

CDR3aa: CASTSGRGPETQYF
CDR3nt: TGTGCCAGCACCTCGGGCAGGGGGCCGGAGACCCAGTACTTC
abundance: -
d_gene: TRBD1
j_gene: TRBJ2-5
v_gene: TRBV9
len: 14

CDR3aa: CAWTGGASTQYF
CDR3nt: TGTGCCTGGACAGGGGGCGCGAGTACGCAGTATTTT
abundance: -
d_gene: TRBD1
j_gene: TRBJ2-3
v_gene: TRBV30
len: 12

CDR3aa: CASRLAGTEKLFF
CDR3nt: TGTGCCAGCAGACTGGCCGGGACAGAAAAACTGTTTTTT
abundance: -
d_gene: -
j_gene: TRBJ1-4
v_gene: TRBV5-4
len: 13

CDR3aa: CASGLANQPQHF
CDR3nt: TGTGCTAGTGGTTTGGCGAATCAGCCCCAGCATTTT
abundance: -
d_gene: -
j_gene: TRBJ1-5
v_gene: TRBV12-5
len: 12

CDR3aa: CATSTNPGQGPSFHGYTF
CDR3nt: TGTGCCACCAGCACCAACCCGGGACAGGGCCCCTCATTCCATGGCTACACCTTC
abundance: -
d_gene: TRBD1
j_gene: TRBJ1-2
v_gene: TRBV15
len: 18

CDR3aa: CAWSAASTGGHGYTF
CDR3nt: TGTGCCTGGAGTGCAGCCTCTACAGGGGGCCATGGCTACACCTTC
abundance: few
d_gene: TRBD1
j_gene: TRBJ1-2
v_gene: TRBV30
len: 15

CDR3aa: CASRAWLAGLYNEQFF
CDR3nt: TGCGCCAGTAGAGCATGGCTAGCGGGGCTCTACAATGAGCAGTTCTTC
abundance: -
d_gene: TRBD2
j_gene: TRBJ2-1
v_gene: TRBV5-1
len: 16

CDR3aa: CASSSTGTDYGYTF
CDR3nt: TGTGCCAGCAGCTCCACCGGGACAGACTATGGCTACACCTTC
abundance: few
d_gene: TRBD1
j_gene: TRBJ1-2
v_gene: TRBV5-6
len: 14

CDR3aa: CASSVGANTEAFF
CDR3nt: TGTGCCAGCAGCGTGGGAGCGAACACTGAAGCTTTCTTT
abundance: -
d_gene: -
j_gene: TRBJ1-1
v_gene: TRBV9
len: 13

CDR3aa: CASSSLSGSGETQYF
CDR3nt: TGCGCCAGCAGCTCCCTCAGCGGGAGTGGAGAGACCCAGTACTTC
abundance: -
d_gene: TRBD2
j_gene: TRBJ2-5
v_gene: TRBV5-1
len: 15

CDR3aa: CASTSRGETQYF
CDR3nt: TGTGCCAGCACCTCGAGAGGGGAGACCCAGTACTTC
abundance: few
d_gene: -
j_gene: TRBJ2-5
v_gene: TRBV11-2
len: 12

CDR3aa: CASSLRQDTGELFF
CDR3nt: TGTGCCAGCAGCTTAAGACAGGACACCGGGGAGCTGTTTTTT
abundance: few
d_gene: -
j_gene: TRBJ2-2
v_gene: TRBV7-6
len: 14

CDR3aa: CASSLNPRGLNTEAFF
CDR3nt: TGTGCCAGCAGCTTAAACCCCAGGGGACTGAACACTGAAGCTTTCTTT
abundance: few
d_gene: -
j_gene: TRBJ1-1
v_gene: TRBV7-3
len: 16